These 2 T cell receptor beta chains share one sample of origin, sequenced in a study of blood T cell repertoires in COVID-19. Sequenced by immunoSEQ multiplex PCR; TCRdb stores in-frame clones only, minus some. This sample carries approximately 340,000 clones, roughly 86% of them seen once, and the ten largest clones take around 10%. The material sequenced was peripheral blood. Receptors were obtained from a man aged 25-40 years with COVID-19, enrolled during active disease.

This chain joins TRBV5-4 and TRBJ1-3; D possibly corresponds to TRBD1 (6 bases). This CDR3 region has 14 residues. V was trimmed by 4 bases and J by 4 bases, leaving 12 bases between them. The germline V gene has CDR1 SGHNT and CDR2 YYREEE (reference sequence). The CDR3 DNA follows: TGTGCCAGCAGCACAGGGTTTTTGGGAAACACCATATATTTT. It codes for CASSTGFLGNTIYF.

The J gene is TRBJ1-5, the V gene TRBV27; D might be TRBD1 (5 bases). Germline CDR1 MNHEY, CDR2 SMNVEV (reference sequence). V lost 2 bases and J 4 bases, leaving 12 bases between the germline ends. This CDR3 has 15 residues. CDR3 DNA: TGTGCCAGCAGTTTAGGGGCAGGTTCAAATCAGCCCCAGCATTTT. Its protein product is CASSLGAGSNQPQHF.